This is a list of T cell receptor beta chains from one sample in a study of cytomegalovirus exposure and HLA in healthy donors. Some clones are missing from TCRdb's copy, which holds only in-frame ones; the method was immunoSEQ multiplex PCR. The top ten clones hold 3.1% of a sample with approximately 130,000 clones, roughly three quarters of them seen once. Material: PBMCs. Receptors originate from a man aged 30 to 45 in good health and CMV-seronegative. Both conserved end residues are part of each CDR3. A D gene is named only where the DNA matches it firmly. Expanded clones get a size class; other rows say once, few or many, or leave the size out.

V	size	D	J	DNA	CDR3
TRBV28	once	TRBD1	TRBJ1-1	TGTGCCAGCAGCAAACAGGGGGCCCTTAGGACTGAAGCTTTCTTT	CASSKQGALRTEAFF
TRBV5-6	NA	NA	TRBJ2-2	TGTGCCAGCAGCTTAATGTACAGGGTCGCCGGGGAGCTGTTTTTT	CASSLMYRVAGELFF
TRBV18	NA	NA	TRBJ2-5	TGTGCCAGCTCACCAGGGCAGGGGAGTGAGACCCAGTACTTC	CASSPGQGSETQYF
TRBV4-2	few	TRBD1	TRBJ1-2	TGTGCCAGCAGCTATCGACCGGGACAGGACTATGGCTACACCTTC	CASSYRPGQDYGYTF
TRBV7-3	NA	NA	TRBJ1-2	TGTGCCAGCAGCTTAACGGTCGACTCGGGCTACACCTTC	CASSLTVDSGYTF
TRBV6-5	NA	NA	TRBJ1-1	TGTGCCAGCAGTTACTCGGTTGGACACCTGAACACTGAGGCTTTCTTT	CASSYSVGHLNTEAFF
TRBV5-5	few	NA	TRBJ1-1	TGTGCCAGCACCCTCCGATTTCCAGTCATGAACACTGAAGCTTTCTTT	CASTLRFPVMNTEAFF
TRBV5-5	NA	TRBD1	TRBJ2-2	TGTGCCAGCAGCATCTTGCCCGGGACAGGGTCCGGGGAGCTGTTTTTT	CASSILPGTGSGELFF
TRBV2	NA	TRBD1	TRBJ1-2	TGTGCCAGCAGTGAAGCGCCCGACAGGGCGGGCTATGGCTACACCTTC	CASSEAPDRAGYGYTF
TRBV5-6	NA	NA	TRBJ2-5	TGTGCCAGCAGCCGGGGGCCTAGCGGAATCCAAGAGACCCAGTACTTC	CASSRGPSGIQETQYF
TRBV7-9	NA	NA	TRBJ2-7	TGTGCCAGCAATTCCTTCGGGGTACCGGGAGCCTACGAGCAGTACTTC	CASNSFGVPGAYEQYF
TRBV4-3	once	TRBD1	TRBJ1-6	TGCGCCAGCAGCCACCTTTTACAGGGGAGTGGTAATTCACCCCTCCACTTT	CASSHLLQGSGNSPLHF
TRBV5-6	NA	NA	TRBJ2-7	TGTGCCAGCAGCTTGATAGGGAGAGAGCAGTACTTC	CASSLIGREQYF